This T cell receptor beta chain was captured by sequencing in a study of cytomegalovirus exposure and HLA in healthy donors. Whole-study results and caveats: An analysis done earlier found most TCR beta V segments productive about 90% or about 30% of the time. Generally TCR sequences proved uncommon, though certain public TCRs appeared in numerous donors. Likely technical artifact: a cluster of highly shared sequence variants.

Regarding this clone: What it binds is not known.

Sampled while nominally healthy, donors likely had unrecorded immune exposures. PCR amplification relied on 60 Vbeta primers (plus 13 Jbeta primers). Libraries were prepared by immunoSEQ multiplex PCR; TCRdb keeps only in-frame clonotypes and omits some of them. This sample has about 96,000 clones, with 60% to 75% found just once. The germline V gene encodes CDR1 SEHNR and CDR2 FQNEAQ (reference sequence). CDR3 length: 13 amino acids. V lost 2 bases to trimming and J lost 5 bases, with 8 bases between them. The chain links TRBV7-9 to TRBJ2-3; possibly TRBD2 for D (5 bases). This sequence was found in a female donor in good health and CMV-seropositive. Material: PBMCs. The CDR3 DNA reads as TGTGCCAGCAGCTTAATGGGGAGAGATACGCAGTATTTT. This codes for CASSLMGRDTQYF.